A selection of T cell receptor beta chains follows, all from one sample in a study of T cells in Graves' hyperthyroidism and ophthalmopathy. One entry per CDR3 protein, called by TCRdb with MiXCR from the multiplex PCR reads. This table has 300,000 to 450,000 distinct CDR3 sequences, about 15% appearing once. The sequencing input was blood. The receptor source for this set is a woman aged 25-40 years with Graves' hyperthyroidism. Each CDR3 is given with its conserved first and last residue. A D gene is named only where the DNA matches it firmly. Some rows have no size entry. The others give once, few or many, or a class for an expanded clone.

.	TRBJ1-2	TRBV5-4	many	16	TGTGCCAGCAGCGTTATCGGTCAAAGCGCGATGCGGTCCTACACCTTC	CASSVIGQSAMRSYTF
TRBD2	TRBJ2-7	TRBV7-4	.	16	TGTGCCAGCAGCCCCCCCGGTGGCGGGAGTTTGGCCGAGCAGTACTTC	CASSPPGGGSLAEQYF
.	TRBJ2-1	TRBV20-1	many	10	TGCAGTGCTACGACCCGGGAGCAGTTCTTC	CSATTREQFF
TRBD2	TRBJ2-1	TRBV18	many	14	TGTGCCAGCTCCCCGAGGACTAGCTCCCATGAGCAGTTCTTC	CASSPRTSSHEQFF
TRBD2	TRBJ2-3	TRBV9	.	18	TGTGCCAGCAGCGTAATGACTAGCGGGAGGGACCTCACAGATACGCAGTATTTT	CASSVMTSGRDLTDTQYF
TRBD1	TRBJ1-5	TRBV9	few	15	TGTGCCAGCAGTCCGACAGGGACCAGCAATCAGCCCCAGCATTTT	CASSPTGTSNQPQHF
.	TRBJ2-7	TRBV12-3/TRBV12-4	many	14	TGTGCCAGCAGTTTAGTAGCCGGGTACCACGAGCAGTACTTC	CASSLVAGYHEQYF
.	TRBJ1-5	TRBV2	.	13	TGTGCCAGCGCCGGGGCGGAAAATCAGCCCCAGCATTTT	CASAGAENQPQHF
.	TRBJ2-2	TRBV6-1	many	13	TGTGCCAGCATTAAGGGGGTCACCGGGGAGCTGTTTTTT	CASIKGVTGELFF
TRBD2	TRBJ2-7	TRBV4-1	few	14	TGCGCCAGCAGCCAAGTGCGGGGGTCCTACGAGCAGTACTTC	CASSQVRGSYEQYF
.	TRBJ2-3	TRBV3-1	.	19	TGTGCCAGCAGTCGCCGTAGAGGGGGTACCCACAGGGGCACAGATACGCAGTATTTT	CASSRRRGGTHRGTDTQYF
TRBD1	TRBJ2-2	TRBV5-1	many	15	TGCGCCAGCAGCGAACTCAAGACAGGGGCTGGGGAGCTGTTTTTT	CASSELKTGAGELFF
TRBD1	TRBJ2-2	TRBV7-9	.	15	TGTGCCAGCAGGATGGGACAGGGCGTTTCCGGGGAGCTGTTTTTT	CASRMGQGVSGELFF
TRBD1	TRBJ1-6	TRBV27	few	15	TGTGCCAGCAGACACGGACAGGGTCGTAATTCACCCCTCCACTTT	CASRHGQGRNSPLHF
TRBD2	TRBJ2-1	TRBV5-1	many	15	TGCGCCAGCAGCCTACTAGCGGGAGGGCCGAGTGAGCAGTTCTTC	CASSLLAGGPSEQFF
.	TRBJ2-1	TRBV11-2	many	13	TGTGCCAGCAGCCCTTTCCATTACAATGAGCAGTTCTTC	CASSPFHYNEQFF
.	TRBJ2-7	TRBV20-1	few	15	TGCAGTGCTAGAGTTAGCAGGAGGGCTTCCTACGAGCAGTACTTC	CSARVSRRASYEQYF
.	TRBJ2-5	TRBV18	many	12	TGTGCCAGCTCAGGAGGGTACGAGACCCAGTACTTC	CASSGGYETQYF
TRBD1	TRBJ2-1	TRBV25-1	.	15	TGTGCCAGCAGTGAAGCCGGGACAGAGGGCAATGAGCAGTTCTTC	CASSEAGTEGNEQFF
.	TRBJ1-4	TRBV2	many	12	TGTGCCAGCGCAGGGCGGGTTGAAAAACTGTTTTTT	CASAGRVEKLFF
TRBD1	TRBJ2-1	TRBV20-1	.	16	TGCAGTAATTCCCCCGAACGACAGGGGGTCTACAATGAGCAGTTCTTC	CSNSPERQGVYNEQFF
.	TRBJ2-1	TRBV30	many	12	TGTGCCTGGAGCTCTGATAACAATGAGCAGTTCTTC	CAWSSDNNEQFF
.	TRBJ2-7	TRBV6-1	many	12	TGTGCCAGCATGGAGGCCGAGTACGAGCAGTACTTC	CASMEAEYEQYF
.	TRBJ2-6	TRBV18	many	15	TGTGCCAGCTCACCACTGAGCTCTGGGGCCAACGTCCTGACTTTC	CASSPLSSGANVLTF
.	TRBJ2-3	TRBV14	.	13	TGTGCCAGCAGCCAAGGGGCGGCAGATACGCAGTATTTT	CASSQGAADTQYF
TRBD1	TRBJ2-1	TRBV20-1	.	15	TGCAGTGCTAGAGATCGACAGGGGGTCCTGAATGAGCAGTTCTTC	CSARDRQGVLNEQFF
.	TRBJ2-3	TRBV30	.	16	TGTGCCTGGAATCGGTTCTCGGGCGAGTACACAGATACGCAGTATTTT	CAWNRFSGEYTDTQYF
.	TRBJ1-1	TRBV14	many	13	TGTGCCAGCAGCCAAGACTTGAACACTGAAGCTTTCTTT	CASSQDLNTEAFF
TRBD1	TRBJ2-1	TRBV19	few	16	TGTGCCAGTAGTATACGGGATCGGGACAGACCAAATGAGCAGTTCTTC	CASSIRDRDRPNEQFF
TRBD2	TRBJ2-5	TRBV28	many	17	TGTGCCAGCAGTCCTCCGCCGGGACTAGCGGTGGGAGAGACCCAGTACTTC	CASSPPPGLAVGETQYF
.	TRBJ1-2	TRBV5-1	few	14	TGCGCCAGCAGCTTGGATGGTACGGGGGAAGACTACACCTTC	CASSLDGTGEDYTF
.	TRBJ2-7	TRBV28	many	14	TGTGCCAGCAGCTTAGGCAAAACAGGAGCCGAGCAGTACTTC	CASSLGKTGAEQYF
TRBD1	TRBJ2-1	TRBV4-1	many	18	TGCGCCAGCAGCCAAGATAGGGACAGGGGGCGGACGTACAATGAGCAGTTCTTC	CASSQDRDRGRTYNEQFF
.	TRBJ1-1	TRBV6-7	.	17	TGTGCCAGCAGTTATACGGAACCGGGGCCGGCGAACACTGAAGCTTTCTTT	CASSYTEPGPANTEAFF
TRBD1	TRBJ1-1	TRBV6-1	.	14	TGTGCCAGCAGTGACGGGACAGCCAACACTGAAGCTTTCTTT	CASSDGTANTEAFF
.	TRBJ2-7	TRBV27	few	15	TGTGCCAGCAGAGATCTTTGGGCCGACTCCTACGAGCAGTACTTC	CASRDLWADSYEQYF
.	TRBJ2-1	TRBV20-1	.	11	TGCAGCCTCCCGTCTTACAATGAGCAGTTCTTC	CSLPSYNEQFF
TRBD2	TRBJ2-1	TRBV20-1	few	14	TGCAGTGTTCTTAGCGGGAGGGTCTACAATGAGCAGTTCTTC	CSVLSGRVYNEQFF
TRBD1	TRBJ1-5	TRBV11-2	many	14	TGTGCCAGCAGCCCGGGACAGGGAAGGCAGCCCCAGCATTTT	CASSPGQGRQPQHF
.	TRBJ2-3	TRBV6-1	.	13	TGTGCCAGCAGTGTCCTATACACAGATACGCAGTATTTT	CASSVLYTDTQYF
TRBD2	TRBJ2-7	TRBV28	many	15	TGTGCCAGCAGTTCCTTAAGCGGGGCTTCCTACGAGCAGTACTTC	CASSSLSGASYEQYF
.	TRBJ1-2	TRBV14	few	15	TGTGCCAGCAGCCCGCCTGGAAGTACCACGAGGGGCTACACCTTC	CASSPPGSTTRGYTF
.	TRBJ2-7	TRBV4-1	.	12	TGCGCCAGCAGCCAAGTACTTCACGAGCAGTACTTC	CASSQVLHEQYF
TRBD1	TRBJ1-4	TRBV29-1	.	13	TGCAGCGTTGGGGACAGGGGATTTAGAAAACTGTTTTTT	CSVGDRGFRKLFF
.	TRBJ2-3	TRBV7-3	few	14	TGTGCCAGCAGCCAAAGCAGAGACACAGATACGCAGTATTTT	CASSQSRDTDTQYF
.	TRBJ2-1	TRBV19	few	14	TGTGCCAGTAGTCCTGGGGCATCAGATCGAAGGCAGTTCTTC	CASSPGASDRRQFF
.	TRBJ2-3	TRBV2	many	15	TGTGCCAGCAGTGTTACAGGGCTTCTCACAGATACGCAGTATTTT	CASSVTGLLTDTQYF
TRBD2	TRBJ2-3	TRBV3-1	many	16	TGTGCCAGCAGCCAATGGGTCGCGCGGGAGGCAGATACGCAGTATTTT	CASSQWVAREADTQYF
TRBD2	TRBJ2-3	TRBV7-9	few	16	TGTGCCAGTAGCTTAGGGGGACTAGCGGGAGCTAATACGCAGTATTTT	CASSLGGLAGANTQYF
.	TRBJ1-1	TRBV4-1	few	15	TGCGCCAGCAGCCAAATAACAGGGAAGAACACTGAAGCTTTCTTT	CASSQITGKNTEAFF
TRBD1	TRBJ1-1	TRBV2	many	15	TGTGCCAGCAGTGAAAGGGACAGGGGGAACACTGAAGCTTTCTTT	CASSERDRGNTEAFF
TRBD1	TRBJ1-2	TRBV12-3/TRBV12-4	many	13	TGTGCCAGCTCGCGACAGGGCCTGAGTGGCTACACCTTC	CASSRQGLSGYTF
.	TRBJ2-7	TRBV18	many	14	TGTGCCAGCTCACCAGGGGTCGAAACGAGGAAGCAGTACTTC	CASSPGVETRKQYF
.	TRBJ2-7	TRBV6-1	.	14	TGTGCCAGCAGTGAGAGTCCGGGGCCCTACGAGCAGTACTTC	CASSESPGPYEQYF
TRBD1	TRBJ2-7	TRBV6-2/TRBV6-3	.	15	TGTGCCAGCAGTTACACGGGACAGGGGACTTACGAGCAGTACTTC	CASSYTGQGTYEQYF